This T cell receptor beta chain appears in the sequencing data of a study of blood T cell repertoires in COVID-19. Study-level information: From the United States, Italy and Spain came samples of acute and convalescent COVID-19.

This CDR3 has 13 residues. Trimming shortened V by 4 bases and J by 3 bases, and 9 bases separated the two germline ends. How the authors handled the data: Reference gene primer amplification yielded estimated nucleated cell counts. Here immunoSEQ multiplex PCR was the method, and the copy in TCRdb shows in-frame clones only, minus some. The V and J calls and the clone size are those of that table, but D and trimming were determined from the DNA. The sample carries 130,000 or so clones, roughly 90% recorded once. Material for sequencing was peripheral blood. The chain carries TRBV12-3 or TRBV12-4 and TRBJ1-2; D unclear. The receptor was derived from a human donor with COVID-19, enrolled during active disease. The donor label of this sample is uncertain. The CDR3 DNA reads TGTGCCAGCAGTTCGGTGCGTGACTATGGCTACACCTTC. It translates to CASSSVRDYGYTF.